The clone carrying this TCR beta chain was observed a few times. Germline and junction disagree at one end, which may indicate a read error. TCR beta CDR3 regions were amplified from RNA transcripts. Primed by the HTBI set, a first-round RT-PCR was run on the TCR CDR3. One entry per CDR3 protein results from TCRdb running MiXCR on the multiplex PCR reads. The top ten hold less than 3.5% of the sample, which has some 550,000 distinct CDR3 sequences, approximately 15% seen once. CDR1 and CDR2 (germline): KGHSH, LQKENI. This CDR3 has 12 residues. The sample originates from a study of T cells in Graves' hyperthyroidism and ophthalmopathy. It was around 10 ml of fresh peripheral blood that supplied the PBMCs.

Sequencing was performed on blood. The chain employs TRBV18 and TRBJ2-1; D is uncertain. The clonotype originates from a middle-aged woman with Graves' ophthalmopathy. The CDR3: CAGSPRSTEQFF. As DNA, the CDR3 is TGTGCCGGCTCACCAAGGTCGACAGAGCAGTTCTTC.